The subject of this entry is one T cell receptor beta chain. V shed 6 bases, J shed 7 bases, and the junction held 7 bases outside the gene matches. CDR3 length equals 13 residues. The germline gives CDR1 MNHEY, CDR2 SVGAGI. TCRdb keeps only in-frame clones here, not all; method: immunoSEQ multiplex PCR. The data show some 33,000 clones, 84% seen once. This entry belongs to a study of blood T cell repertoires in COVID-19. The TCR was taken from a human donor in a cohort sampled during active COVID-19. Sequenced: peripheral blood. This sequence joins TRBV6-5 and TRBJ2-7; TRBD2 matches at 9 bases. CDR3 nucleotides: TGTGCCAGCAGGCGCAATCTAGCGGGGGAGCAGTACTTC. It yields the protein CASRRNLAGEQYF.